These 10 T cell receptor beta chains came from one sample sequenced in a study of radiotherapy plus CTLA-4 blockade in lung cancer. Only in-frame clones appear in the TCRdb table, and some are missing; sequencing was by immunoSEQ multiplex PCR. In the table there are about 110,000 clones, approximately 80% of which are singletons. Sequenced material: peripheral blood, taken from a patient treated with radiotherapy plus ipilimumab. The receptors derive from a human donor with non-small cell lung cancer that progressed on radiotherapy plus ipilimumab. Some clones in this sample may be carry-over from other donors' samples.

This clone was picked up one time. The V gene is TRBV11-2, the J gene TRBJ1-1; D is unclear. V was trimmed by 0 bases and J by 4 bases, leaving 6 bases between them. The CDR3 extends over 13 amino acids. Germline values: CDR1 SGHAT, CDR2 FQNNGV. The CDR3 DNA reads TGTGCCAGCAGCTTAGAATATAGCACTGAAGCTTTCTTT. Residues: CASSLEYSTEAFF.

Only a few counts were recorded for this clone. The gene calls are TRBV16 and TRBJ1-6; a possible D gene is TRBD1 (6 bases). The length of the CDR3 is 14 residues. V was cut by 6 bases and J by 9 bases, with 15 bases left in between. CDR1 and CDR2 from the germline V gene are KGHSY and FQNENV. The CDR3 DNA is TGTGCCAGCAGGAGAACAGGGCATGGTTCACCCCTCCACTTT. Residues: CASRRTGHGSPLHF.

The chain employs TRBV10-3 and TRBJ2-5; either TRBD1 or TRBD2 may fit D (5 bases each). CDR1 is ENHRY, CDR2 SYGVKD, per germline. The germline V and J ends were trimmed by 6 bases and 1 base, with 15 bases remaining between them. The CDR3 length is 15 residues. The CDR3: CAISGRGSVQETQYF. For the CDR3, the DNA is TGTGCCATCAGCGGTCGGGGCTCTGTCCAAGAGACCCAGTACTTC.

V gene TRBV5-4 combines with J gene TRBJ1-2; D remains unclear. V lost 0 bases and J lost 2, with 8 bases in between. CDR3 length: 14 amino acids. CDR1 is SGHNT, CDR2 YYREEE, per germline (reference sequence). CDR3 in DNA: TGTGCCAGCAGCTTGGTACAGCAGAACTATGGCTACACCTTC. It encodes CASSLVQQNYGYTF.

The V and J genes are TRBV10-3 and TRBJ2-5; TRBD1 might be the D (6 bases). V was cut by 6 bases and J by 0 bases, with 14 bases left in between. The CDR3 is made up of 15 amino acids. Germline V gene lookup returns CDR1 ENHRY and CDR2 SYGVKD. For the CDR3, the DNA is TGTGCCATCAGGGCTTCAAGGGGGAACCAAGAGACCCAGTACTTC. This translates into CAIRASRGNQETQYF.

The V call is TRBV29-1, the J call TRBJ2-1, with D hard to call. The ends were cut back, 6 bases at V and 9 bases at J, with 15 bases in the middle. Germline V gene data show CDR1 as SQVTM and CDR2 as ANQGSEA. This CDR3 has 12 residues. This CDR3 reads CSVTSGSSEQFF. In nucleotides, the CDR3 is TGCAGCGTGACTTCCGGCTCGTCTGAGCAGTTCTTC.

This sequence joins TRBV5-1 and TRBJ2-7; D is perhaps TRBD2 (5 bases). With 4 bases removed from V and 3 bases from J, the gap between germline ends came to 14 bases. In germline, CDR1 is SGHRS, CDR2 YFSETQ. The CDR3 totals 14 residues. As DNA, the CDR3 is TGCGCCAGCAGCCCACTCACGGGAAACTACGAGCAGTACTTC. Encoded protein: CASSPLTGNYEQYF.

The chain's CDR3 is CASSLRAHSSQETQYF. The CDR3 DNA sequence: TGCGCCAGCAGCTTGAGGGCTCACAGCTCCCAAGAGACCCAGTACTTC. V and J are TRBV5-1 and TRBJ2-5; D remains ambiguous. This CDR3 region has 16 residues. V lost 1 base to trimming and J lost 1 base, with 14 bases between them. Germline V gene sequence: CDR1 SGHRS, CDR2 YFSETQ.

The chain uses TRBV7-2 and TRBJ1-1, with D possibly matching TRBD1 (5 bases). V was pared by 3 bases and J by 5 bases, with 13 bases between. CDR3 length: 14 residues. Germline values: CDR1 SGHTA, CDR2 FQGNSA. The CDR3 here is CASSFVQGLTEAFF. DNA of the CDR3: TGTGCCAGCAGCTTCGTCCAGGGTTTGACTGAAGCTTTCTTT.

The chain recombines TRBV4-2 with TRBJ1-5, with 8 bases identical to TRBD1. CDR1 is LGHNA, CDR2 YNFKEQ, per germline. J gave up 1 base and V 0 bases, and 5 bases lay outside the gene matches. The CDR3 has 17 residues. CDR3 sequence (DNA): TGTGCCAGCAGCCAAGAGCGGCAGGGGGCAAGCAATCAGCCCCAGCATTTT. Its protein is CASSQERQGASNQPQHF.